This T cell receptor (beta chain) was identified in a study of T-cell reconstitution after alpha-beta-depleted transplantation in children (dated by TCRdb to the mid-2010s). Context from the whole study: Using TCR repertoire profiling, the study quantitatively followed how T-cell immune reconstitution unfolded in children after TCRalphabeta/CD19-depleted allogeneic hematopoietic cell transplantation.

Reading from cysteine to phenylalanine, the CDR3 counts 17 amino acids. The read is trimmed to its CDR3 DNA, 51 bases read in frame from base 1. Germline trimming amounts to 2 bases on V and 7 bases on J, with 14 as the count of junction bases outside the gene matches. The germline V gene supplies CDR1 ENHRY and CDR2 SYGVKD. The method behind the library was PCR. TCRdb shows the sequencer as Illumina HiSeq 2500. TCR library preparation used molecular barcoding, with unique molecular identifiers applied to normalize quantification of the TCRbeta repertoire. Through fastp at Q25 and MiXCR, TCRdb rebuilt clones from the public reads, retaining in-frame beta chains. Under each unique CDR3 protein, matching rows form one entry showing the most common genes and DNA. A total of about 270,000 distinct CDR3 sequences appear in this sample, more than 9% of them only once. 10% of the sample belongs to the ten largest clones.

The table lists this clonotype with many counts. The clone's antigen remains unknown. It has no much larger one-base neighbor in the sample; base qualities were not kept. The source material was PBMCs from the stem cell graft donor, sampled from the stem cell graft. Recombination joined TRBV10-3 with TRBJ2-1; the junction holds 7 bases that match TRBD2. The clonotype originates from a human donor who donated a stem cell graft to a child with SCID. This receptor carries the CDR3 CAISEPLLAGEMNEQFF. The bases are TGTGCCATCAGTGAGCCCTTATTGGCGGGGGAAATGAATGAGCAGTTCTTC.